This T cell receptor beta chain is from a study of cytomegalovirus exposure and HLA in healthy donors. The study's findings and limits: It was 164 TCR beta chains that were listed as cytomegalovirus-associated. Confirmation in vitro established that a few CMV-associated chains were specific for CMV antigens.

The table came from immunoSEQ multiplex PCR; TCRdb's copy has only in-frame clones and leaves some out. Of fewer than 300,000 clones listed, approximately 90% are singletons. Concerning this clone itself: Its antigen is unidentified.

Sequencing used PBMCs. The receptor was isolated from a woman aged 18-29 years in good health and CMV-seronegative.

The CDR3 loop reads CATSSLGYGETSGNTGELFF. Written as DNA, the CDR3 is TGTGCCACCAGCAGTTTGGGGTACGGGGAGACTAGCGGGAACACCGGGGAGCTGTTTTTT. The chain uses TRBV15 and TRBJ2-2; the match to TRBD2 covers 9 bases. V shed 3 bases and J 1 base; nucleotides not matched to a gene: 15. The CDR3 is made up of 20 amino acids. Germline CDR1 LNHNV, CDR2 YYDKDF (reference sequence).